This is a list of T cell receptor beta chains from one sample in a study of T cells in Graves' hyperthyroidism and ophthalmopathy. Each CDR3 protein is one row after TCRdb ran MiXCR on the multiplex PCR reads. There are 450,000 to 650,000 distinct CDR3 sequences in the sample; roughly 18% occur only once, and 17% lies in the top ten. The source material was blood. Receptors were obtained from a woman aged 18-29 years with Graves' ophthalmopathy. CDR3s include the opening cysteine and the closing phenylalanine or tryptophan. D genes are given only for firm matches. A row's size may be missing; if present it is once, few, many or a size class.

j_gene	v_gene	abundance	d_gene	CDR3aa	CDR3nt
TRBJ2-7	TRBV30	many	NA	CAWSLPTGVHEQYF	TGTGCCTGGAGTTTGCCCACGGGCGTACACGAGCAGTACTTC
TRBJ2-7	TRBV7-2	few	TRBD1	CASSLGGDRVYEQYF	TGTGCCAGCAGCTTAGGGGGGGACAGGGTCTACGAGCAGTACTTC
TRBJ1-2	TRBV5-1	many	TRBD1	CASSLDGQGARGYTF	TGCGCCAGCAGCTTGGATGGACAGGGGGCGCGTGGCTACACCTTC
TRBJ1-3	TRBV2	few	NA	CASSEELSGTIYF	TGTGCCAGCAGTGAAGAGCTTAGCGGCACCATATATTTT
TRBJ2-7	TRBV27	many	NA	CASSLFQGFYEQYF	TGTGCCAGCAGTTTATTTCAGGGCTTCTACGAGCAGTACTTC
TRBJ1-3	TRBV10-3	NA	NA	CAISEGTAIYF	TGTGCCATCAGTGAGGGGACGGCCATATATTTT
TRBJ1-4	TRBV7-9	NA	TRBD1	CASSDRDRGEKLFF	TGTGCCAGCAGCGACCGGGACAGGGGTGAAAAACTGTTTTTT
TRBJ2-5	TRBV12-3/TRBV12-4	many	NA	CASSFRRGETQYF	TGTGCCAGCAGTTTCCGCAGGGGAGAGACCCAGTACTTC
TRBJ1-2	TRBV6-1	many	NA	CAIEDGANYGYTF	TGTGCCATCGAGGACGGGGCTAACTATGGCTACACCTTC
TRBJ2-7	TRBV27	many	NA	CASSPPRDYEQYF	TGTGCCAGCAGTCCCCCTCGGGACTACGAGCAGTACTTC
TRBJ2-7	TRBV19	NA	NA	CASSIDLQVSYEQYF	TGTGCCAGTAGTATAGATCTTCAGGTCTCCTACGAGCAGTACTTC
TRBJ1-2	TRBV14	many	NA	CASSPLGGVGGYTF	TGTGCCAGCAGCCCCCTCGGGGGGGTCGGTGGCTACACCTTC
TRBJ2-1	TRBV6-1	NA	TRBD2	CASSSVAGGLGNEQFF	TGTGCCAGCAGTTCCGTAGCGGGAGGGCTAGGTAATGAGCAGTTCTTC